Described below is a single TCR beta chain sequence and its context. Profiling relied on immunoSEQ multiplex PCR, and the TCRdb table lists in-frame clones only, not all of them. The sample has some 200,000 clones, around 81% seen once; the top ten hold 0.9% to 0.95%. The data are from a study of blood T cell repertoires in COVID-19. V trimming: 4 bases; J trimming: 0 bases; junction bases outside the gene matches: 10. Germline CDR1 reads SGHNT; CDR2 reads YYREEE (reference sequence). The CDR3 consists of 18 residues. This TCR was recovered from a man in his 60s with COVID-19, enrolled during active disease. Material: peripheral blood. The J gene is TRBJ2-2, the V gene TRBV5-4; 9 bases align to TRBD1. The CDR3, as DNA: TGTGCCAGCAGCGTAGGACAGGGGTTAAGCGCGAACACCGGGGAGCTGTTTTTT. Protein: CASSVGQGLSANTGELFF.